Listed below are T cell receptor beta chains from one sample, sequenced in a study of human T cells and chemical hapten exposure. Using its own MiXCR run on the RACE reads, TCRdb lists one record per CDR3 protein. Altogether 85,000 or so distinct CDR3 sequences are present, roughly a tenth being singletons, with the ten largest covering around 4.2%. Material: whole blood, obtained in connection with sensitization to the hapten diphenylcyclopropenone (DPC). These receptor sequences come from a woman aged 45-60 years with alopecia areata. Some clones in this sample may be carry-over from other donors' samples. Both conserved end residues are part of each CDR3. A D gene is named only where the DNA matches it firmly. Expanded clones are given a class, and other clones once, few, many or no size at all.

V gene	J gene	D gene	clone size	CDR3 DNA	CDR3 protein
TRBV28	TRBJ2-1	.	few	TGTGCCAGCACCGAAACAGGGACGGGGGCCTACAATGAGCAGTTCTTC	CASTETGTGAYNEQFF
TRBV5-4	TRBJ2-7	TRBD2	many	TGTGCCAGCAGCTCGGGACTAACGTCCTACGAGCAGTACTTC	CASSSGLTSYEQYF
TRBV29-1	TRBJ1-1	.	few	TGCAGCGTTTCCCCCTGGATAGGGGAGAACACTGAAGCTTTCTTT	CSVSPWIGENTEAFF
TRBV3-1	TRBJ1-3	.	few	TGTGCCAGCAGCGCTAAGGGAATACGAAACACCATATATTTT	CASSAKGIRNTIYF
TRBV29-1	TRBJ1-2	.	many	TGCAGCGTTGAGGAACCGGGAACACGGTATGGCTACACCTTC	CSVEEPGTRYGYTF
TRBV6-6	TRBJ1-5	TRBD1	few	TGTGCCAGCAGTCTGACGACAGGGACTAGCAATCAGCCCCAGCATTTT	CASSLTTGTSNQPQHF
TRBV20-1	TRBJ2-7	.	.	TGCAGTGCTAGGCCTACAATCTACGAGCAGTACTTC	CSARPTIYEQYF
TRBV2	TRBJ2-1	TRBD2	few	TGTGCCAGCACGGTCGACGGGGGGGACAATGAGCAGTTCTTC	CASTVDGGDNEQFF
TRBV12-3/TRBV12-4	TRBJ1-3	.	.	TGTGCCAGCAGTCCACGGACCCAAGAAGGTGGAAACACCATATATTTT	CASSPRTQEGGNTIYF
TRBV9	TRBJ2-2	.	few	TGTGCCAGCAGCAGACAGGATACTAACACCGGGGAGCTGTTTTTT	CASSRQDTNTGELFF
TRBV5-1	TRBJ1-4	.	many	TGCGCCAGCAGCCCGGGGCAAGGGCCCGCGGGGGAAAAACTGTTTTTT	CASSPGQGPAGEKLFF
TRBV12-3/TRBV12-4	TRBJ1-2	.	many	TGTGCCAGCAGTTTAAAGGAGTACTATGGCTACACCTTC	CASSLKEYYGYTF
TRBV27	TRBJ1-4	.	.	TGTGCCAGCAGTTTCGTTGGGGGTCATTCTGAAAAACTGTTTTTT	CASSFVGGHSEKLFF
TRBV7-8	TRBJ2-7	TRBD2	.	TGTGCCAGCAGCTTACAGTTAGCGGGAGCCTACGAGCAGTACTTC	CASSLQLAGAYEQYF
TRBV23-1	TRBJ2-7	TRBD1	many	TGCGCCAGCAGTCAATCGTCCAGGGGGTCCTACGAGCAGTACTTC	CASSQSSRGSYEQYF
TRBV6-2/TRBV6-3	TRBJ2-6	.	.	TGTGCCAGCAGTCTACTACGTTCTGGGGCCAACGTCCTGACTTTC	CASSLLRSGANVLTF
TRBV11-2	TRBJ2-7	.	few	TGTGCCAGCAGCTCCTCCCGGGTCCCCTCCTACGAGCAGTACTTC	CASSSSRVPSYEQYF
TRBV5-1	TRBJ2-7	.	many	TGCGCCAGCAGCTTGGAGGGACTGGACTCCTACGAGCAGTACTTC	CASSLEGLDSYEQYF
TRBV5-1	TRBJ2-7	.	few	TGCGCCAGCAGCTTGGAGGTTTCCTCCTACGAGCAGTACTTC	CASSLEVSSYEQYF
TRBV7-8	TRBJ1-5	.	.	TGTGCCAGCAGCTTAAAGCCCCGGACAGTTCTCAATCAGCCCCAGCATTTT	CASSLKPRTVLNQPQHF
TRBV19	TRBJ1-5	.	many	TGTGCCAGTAGTATAGCCCCGGGTGCCAATCAGCCCCAGCATTTT	CASSIAPGANQPQHF
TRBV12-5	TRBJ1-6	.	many	TGTGCTAGTGGTAACGAAGACAACTCCTATAATTCACCCCTCCACTTT	CASGNEDNSYNSPLHF
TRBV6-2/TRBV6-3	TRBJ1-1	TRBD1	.	TGTGCCAGCAGTTACTCGAAATGGGACAGTGAAGCTTTCTTT	CASSYSKWDSEAFF
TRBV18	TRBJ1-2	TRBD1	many	TGTGCCAGCTCACCGCTCAACACCGCGGCAGGGGGTAACTATGGCTACACCTTC	CASSPLNTAAGGNYGYTF
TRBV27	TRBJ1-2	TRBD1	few	TGTGCCAGCAGTTCCCCGGGACAGTCAAACTATGGCTACACCTTC	CASSSPGQSNYGYTF
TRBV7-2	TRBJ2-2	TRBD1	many	TGTGCCAGCAGCTTGCTACAGGGGACCGGGGAGCTGTTTTTT	CASSLLQGTGELFF
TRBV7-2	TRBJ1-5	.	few	TGTGCCAGCAGCCCGAGCAATCAGCCCCAGCATTTT	CASSPSNQPQHF